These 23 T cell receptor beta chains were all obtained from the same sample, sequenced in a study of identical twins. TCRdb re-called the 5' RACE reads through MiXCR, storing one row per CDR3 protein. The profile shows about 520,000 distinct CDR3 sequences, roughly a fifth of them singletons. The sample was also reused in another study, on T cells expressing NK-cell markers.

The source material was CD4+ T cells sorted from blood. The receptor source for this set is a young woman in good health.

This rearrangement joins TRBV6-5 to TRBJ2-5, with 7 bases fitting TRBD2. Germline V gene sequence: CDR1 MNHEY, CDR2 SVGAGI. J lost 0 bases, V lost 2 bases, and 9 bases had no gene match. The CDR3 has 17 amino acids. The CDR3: CASSYNPGTMYQETQYF. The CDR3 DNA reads TGTGCCAGCAGTTACAACCCCGGGACTATGTACCAAGAGACCCAGTACTTC.

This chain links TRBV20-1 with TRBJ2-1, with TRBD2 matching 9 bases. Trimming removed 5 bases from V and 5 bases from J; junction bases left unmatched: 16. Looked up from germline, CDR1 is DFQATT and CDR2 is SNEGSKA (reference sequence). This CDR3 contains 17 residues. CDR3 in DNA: TGCAGTGCTTTTTTGACACCGGGACTAGCACGGGACAATGAGCAGTTCTTC. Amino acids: CSAFLTPGLARDNEQFF.

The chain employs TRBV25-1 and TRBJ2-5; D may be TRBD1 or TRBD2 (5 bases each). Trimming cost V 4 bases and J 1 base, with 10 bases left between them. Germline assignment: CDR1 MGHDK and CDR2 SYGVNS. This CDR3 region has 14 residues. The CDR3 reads CASSGGTAQETQYF. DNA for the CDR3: TGTGCCAGCAGTGGAGGGACGGCCCAAGAGACCCAGTACTTC.

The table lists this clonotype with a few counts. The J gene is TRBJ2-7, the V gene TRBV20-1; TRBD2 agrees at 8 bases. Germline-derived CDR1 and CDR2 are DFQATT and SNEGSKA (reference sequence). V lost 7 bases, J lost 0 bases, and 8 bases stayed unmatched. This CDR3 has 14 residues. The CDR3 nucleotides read TGCAGTGTTTCGACTAGCGCCTTCTCCTACGAGCAGTACTTC. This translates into CSVSTSAFSYEQYF.

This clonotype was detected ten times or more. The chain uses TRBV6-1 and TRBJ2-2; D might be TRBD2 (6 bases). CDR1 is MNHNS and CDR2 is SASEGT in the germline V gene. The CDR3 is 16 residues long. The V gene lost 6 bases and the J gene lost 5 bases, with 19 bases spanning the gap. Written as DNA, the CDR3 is TGTGCCAGCAGCTCAACCGGGACTTCGTCGACCGGGGAGCTGTTTTTT. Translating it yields CASSSTGTSSTGELFF.

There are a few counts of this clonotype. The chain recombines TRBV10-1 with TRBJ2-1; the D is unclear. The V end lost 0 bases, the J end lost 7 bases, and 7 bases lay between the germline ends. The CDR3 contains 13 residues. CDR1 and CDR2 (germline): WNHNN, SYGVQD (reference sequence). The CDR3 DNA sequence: TGCGCCAGCAGTGAGTCGGGTTATAATGAGCAGTTCTTC. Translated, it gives CASSESGYNEQFF.

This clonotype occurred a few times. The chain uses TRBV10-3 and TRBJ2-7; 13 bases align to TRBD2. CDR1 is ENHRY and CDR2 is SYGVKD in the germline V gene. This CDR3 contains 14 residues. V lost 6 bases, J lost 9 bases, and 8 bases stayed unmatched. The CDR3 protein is CAISNGTSGTGQYF. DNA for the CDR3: TGTGCCATCAGCAACGGGACTAGCGGGACCGGGCAGTACTTC.

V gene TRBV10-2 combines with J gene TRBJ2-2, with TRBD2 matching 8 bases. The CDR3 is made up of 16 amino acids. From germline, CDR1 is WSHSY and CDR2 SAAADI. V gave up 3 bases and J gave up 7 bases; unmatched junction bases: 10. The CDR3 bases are TGCGCCAGCAGTGATGGTGTGACTAGCGCTATCGGGGAGCTGTTTTTT. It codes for CASSDGVTSAIGELFF.

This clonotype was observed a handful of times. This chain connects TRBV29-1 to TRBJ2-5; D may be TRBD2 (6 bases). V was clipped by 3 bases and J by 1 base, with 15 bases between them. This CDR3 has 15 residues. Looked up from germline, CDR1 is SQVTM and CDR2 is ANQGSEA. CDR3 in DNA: TGCAGCGTTGAGGAGCTAGCGCAACCCCAAGAGACCCAGTACTTC. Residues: CSVEELAQPQETQYF. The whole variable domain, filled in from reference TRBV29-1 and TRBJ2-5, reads SAVISQKPSRDICQRGTSLTIQCQVDSQVTMMFWYRQQPGQSLTLIATANQGSEATYESGFVIDKFPISRPNLTFSTLTVSNMSPEDSSIYLCSVEELAQPQETQYFGPGTRLLVL.

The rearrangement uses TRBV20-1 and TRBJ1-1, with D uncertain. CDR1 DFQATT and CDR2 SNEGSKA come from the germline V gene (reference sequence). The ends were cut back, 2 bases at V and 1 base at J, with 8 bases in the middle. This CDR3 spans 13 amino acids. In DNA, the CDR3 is TGCAGTGCTAGAAACAGAAAGAACACTGAAGCTTTCTTT. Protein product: CSARNRKNTEAFF.

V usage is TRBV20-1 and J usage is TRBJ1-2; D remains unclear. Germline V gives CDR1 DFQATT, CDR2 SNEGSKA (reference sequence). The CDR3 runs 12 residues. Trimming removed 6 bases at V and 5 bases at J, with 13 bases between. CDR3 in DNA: TGCAGTGCCCGACCGAGACAATATGGCTACACCTTC. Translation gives CSARPRQYGYTF.

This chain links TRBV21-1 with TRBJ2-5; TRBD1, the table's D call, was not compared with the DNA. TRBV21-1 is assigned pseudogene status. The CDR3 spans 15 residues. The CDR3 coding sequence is TGTGCCAGCAGCCCTACCCCCCCAGGGCAAGAGACCCAGTACTTC. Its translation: CASSPTPPGQETQYF.

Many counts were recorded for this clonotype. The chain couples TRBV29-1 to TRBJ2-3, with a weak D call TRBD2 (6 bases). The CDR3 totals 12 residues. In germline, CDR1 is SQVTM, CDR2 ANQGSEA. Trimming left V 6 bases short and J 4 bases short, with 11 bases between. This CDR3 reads CSVHGSSDTQYF. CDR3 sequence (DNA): TGCAGCGTCCACGGGAGCTCAGATACGCAGTATTTT.

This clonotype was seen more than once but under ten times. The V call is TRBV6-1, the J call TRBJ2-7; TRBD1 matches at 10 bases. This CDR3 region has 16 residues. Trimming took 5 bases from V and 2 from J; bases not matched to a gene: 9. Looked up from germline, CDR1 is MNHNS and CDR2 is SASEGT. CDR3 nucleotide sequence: TGTGCCAGCAGTCCCCTTCGAGGGACAGGGGCCTACGAGCAGTACTTC. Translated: CASSPLRGTGAYEQYF.

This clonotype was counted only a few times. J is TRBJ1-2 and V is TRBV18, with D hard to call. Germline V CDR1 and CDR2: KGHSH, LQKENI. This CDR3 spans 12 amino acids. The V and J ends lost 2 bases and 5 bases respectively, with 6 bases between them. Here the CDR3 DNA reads TGTGCCAGCTCACCAGGCATGTATGGCTACACCTTC. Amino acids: CASSPGMYGYTF.

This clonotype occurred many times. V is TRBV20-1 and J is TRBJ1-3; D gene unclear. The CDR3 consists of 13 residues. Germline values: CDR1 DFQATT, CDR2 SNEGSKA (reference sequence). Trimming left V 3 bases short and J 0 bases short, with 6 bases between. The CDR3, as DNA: TGCAGTGCTAGCTTAGACTCTGGAAACACCATATATTTT. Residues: CSASLDSGNTIYF.

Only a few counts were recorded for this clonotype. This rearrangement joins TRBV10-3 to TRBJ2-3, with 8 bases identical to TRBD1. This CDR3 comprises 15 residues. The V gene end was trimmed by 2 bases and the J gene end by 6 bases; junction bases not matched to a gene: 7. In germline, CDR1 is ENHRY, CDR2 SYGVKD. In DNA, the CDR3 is TGTGCCATCAGTGAGAGGGGGACAGGCATGGATACGCAGTATTTT. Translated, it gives CAISERGTGMDTQYF.

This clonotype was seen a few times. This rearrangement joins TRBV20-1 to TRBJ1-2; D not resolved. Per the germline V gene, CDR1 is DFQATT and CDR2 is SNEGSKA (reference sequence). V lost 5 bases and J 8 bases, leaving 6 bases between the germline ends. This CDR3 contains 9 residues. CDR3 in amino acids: CSAPQGYTF. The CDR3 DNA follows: TGCAGTGCTCCGCAGGGCTACACCTTC.

Here the CDR3 reads CASSQAGQGASYNEQFF. Here the CDR3 DNA reads TGCGCCAGCAGCCAAGCGGGACAGGGGGCTTCCTACAATGAGCAGTTCTTC. V gene TRBV4-1 combines with J gene TRBJ2-1; 12 bases map to TRBD1. CDR3 size: 17 residues. Germline values: CDR1 MGHRA, CDR2 YSYEKL. V trimming: 1 base; J trimming: 1 base; junction bases outside the gene matches: 2.

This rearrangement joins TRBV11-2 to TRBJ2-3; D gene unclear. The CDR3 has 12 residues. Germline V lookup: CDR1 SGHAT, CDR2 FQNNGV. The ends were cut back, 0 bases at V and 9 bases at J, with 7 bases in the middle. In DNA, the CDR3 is TGTGCCAGCAGCTTAGAACTGGGAACGCAGTATTTT. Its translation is CASSLELGTQYF. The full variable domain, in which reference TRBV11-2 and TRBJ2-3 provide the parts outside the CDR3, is EAGVAQSPRYKIIEKRQSVAFWCNPISGHATLYWYQQILGQGPKLLIQFQNNGVVDDSQLPKDRFSAERLKGVDSTLKIQPAKLEDSAVYLCASSLELGTQYFGPGTRLTVL.

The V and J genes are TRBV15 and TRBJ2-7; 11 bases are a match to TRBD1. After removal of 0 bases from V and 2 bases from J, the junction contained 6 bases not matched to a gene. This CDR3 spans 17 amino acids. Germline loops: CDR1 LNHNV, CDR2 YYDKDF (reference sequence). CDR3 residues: CATSRDPGQGATYEQYF. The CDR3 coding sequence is TGTGCCACCAGCAGAGATCCCGGACAGGGGGCTACCTACGAGCAGTACTTC.

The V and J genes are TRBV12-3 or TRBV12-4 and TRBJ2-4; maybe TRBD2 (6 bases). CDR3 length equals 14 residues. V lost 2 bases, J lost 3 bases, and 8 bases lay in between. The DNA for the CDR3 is TGTGCCAGCAGTTTACAGGGAGGCAAAAACATTCAGTACTTC. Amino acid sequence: CASSLQGGKNIQYF.

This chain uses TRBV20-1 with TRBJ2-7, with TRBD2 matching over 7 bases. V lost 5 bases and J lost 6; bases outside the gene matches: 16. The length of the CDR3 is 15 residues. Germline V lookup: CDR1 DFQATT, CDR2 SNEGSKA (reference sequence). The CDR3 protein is CSAAEGKSGRAEQYF. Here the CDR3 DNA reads TGCAGTGCTGCTGAGGGGAAAAGTGGGAGGGCCGAGCAGTACTTC.